This T cell receptor (beta chain) was retrieved from a study of shared clonotypes between healthy human individuals. Study information: Three plates each covered CD4 naive and memory; CD8 naive two, CD8 memory one.

This clone appeared once. The same CDR3 arises from other DNA sequences in this sample as well. Data came from immunoSEQ multiplex PCR; TCRdb stores just in-frame clones and leaves some out. The data contain a few million clones, approximately 90% of them singletons. After removal of 1 base from V and 0 bases from J, the junction contained 2 bases not matched to a gene. The CDR3 runs to 16 residues. Per the germline V gene, CDR1 is SGHTA and CDR2 is FQGNSA. The sequenced sample consisted of naive CD4+ T cells sorted from blood. Subset indicated: CD45RA+ positively selected. The clonotype originates from a man younger than 35 in good health. The V and J genes are TRBV7-2 and TRBJ2-1, with 8 positions matching TRBD2. The CDR3 DNA reads as TGTGCCAGCAGCTTAGTCGGGGGGGTCTCCTACAATGAGCAGTTCTTC. The encoded protein is CASSLVGGVSYNEQFF.